What follows is one T cell receptor beta chain and its context. This entry belongs to a study of shared clonotypes between healthy human individuals. The protocol was immunoSEQ multiplex PCR, while the TCRdb copy is restricted to in-frame clones and leaves out a portion. The data hold about a million clones, with approximately 76% observed a single time. This CDR3 is built from 15 residues. This clonotype was sampled from a man between 18 and 35 years old in good health. This sequence joins TRBV1 and TRBJ1-4; TRBD1, as called in the table, went unchecked against the DNA. TRBV1 is a pseudogene. Input material: memory CD4+ T cells sorted from blood. Subset of the sample: CD45RA-negative fraction. CDR3 region: CTSSRRTGPNEKLFF. The DNA for the CDR3 is TGCACCAGCAGCCGAAGGACAGGACCAAATGAAAAACTGTTTTTT.